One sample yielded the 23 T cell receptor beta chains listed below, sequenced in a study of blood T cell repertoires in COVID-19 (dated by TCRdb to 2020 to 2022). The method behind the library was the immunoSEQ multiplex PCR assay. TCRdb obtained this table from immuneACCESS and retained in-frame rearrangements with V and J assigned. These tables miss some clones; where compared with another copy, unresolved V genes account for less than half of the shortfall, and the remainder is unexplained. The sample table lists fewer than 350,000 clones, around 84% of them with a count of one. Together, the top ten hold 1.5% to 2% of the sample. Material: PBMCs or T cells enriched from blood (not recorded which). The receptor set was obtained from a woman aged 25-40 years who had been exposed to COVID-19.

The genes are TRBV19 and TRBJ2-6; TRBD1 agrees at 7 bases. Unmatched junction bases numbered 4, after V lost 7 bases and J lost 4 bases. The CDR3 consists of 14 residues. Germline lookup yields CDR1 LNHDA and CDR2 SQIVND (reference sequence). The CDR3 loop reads CASTRGQGANVLTF. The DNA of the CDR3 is TGTGCCAGTACTAGGGGGCAAGGGGCCAACGTCCTGACTTTC.

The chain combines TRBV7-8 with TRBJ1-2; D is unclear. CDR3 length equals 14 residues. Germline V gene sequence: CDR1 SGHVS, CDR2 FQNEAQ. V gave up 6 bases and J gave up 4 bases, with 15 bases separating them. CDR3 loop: CASSGSRGSYGYTF. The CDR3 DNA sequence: TGTGCCAGCAGTGGAAGTCGGGGAAGCTATGGCTACACCTTC.

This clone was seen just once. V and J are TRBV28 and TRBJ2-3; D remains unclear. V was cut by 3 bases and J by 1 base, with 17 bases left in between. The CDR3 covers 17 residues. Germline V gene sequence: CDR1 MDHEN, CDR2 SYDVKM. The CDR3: CASSLATRGVGTDTQYF. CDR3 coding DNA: TGTGCCAGCAGTTTGGCAACCCGTGGAGTTGGCACAGATACGCAGTATTTT.

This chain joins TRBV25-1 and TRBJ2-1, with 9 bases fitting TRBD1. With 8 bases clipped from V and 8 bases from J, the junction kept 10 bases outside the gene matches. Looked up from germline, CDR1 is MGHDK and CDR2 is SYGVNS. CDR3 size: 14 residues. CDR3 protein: CASQGRGTGHEQFF. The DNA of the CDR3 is TGTGCCAGCCAGGGAAGAGGGACAGGGCATGAGCAGTTCTTC. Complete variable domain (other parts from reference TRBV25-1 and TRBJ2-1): EADIYQTPRYLVIGTGKKITLECSQTMGHDKMYWYQQDPGMELHLIHYSYGVNSTEKGDLSSESTVSRIRTEHFPLTLESARPSHTSQYLCASQGRGTGHEQFFGPGTRLTVL.

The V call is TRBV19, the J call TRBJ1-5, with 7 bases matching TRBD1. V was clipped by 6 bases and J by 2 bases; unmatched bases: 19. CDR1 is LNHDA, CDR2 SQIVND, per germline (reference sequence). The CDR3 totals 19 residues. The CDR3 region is CASSQARDRIMIGNQPQHF. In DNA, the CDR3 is TGTGCCAGTAGCCAAGCCCGGGACAGAATAATGATAGGCAATCAGCCCCAGCATTTT.

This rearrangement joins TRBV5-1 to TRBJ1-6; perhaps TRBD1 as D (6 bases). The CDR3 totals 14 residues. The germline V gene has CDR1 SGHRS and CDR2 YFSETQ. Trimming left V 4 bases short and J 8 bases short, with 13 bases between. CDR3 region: CASSEGDKDSPLHF. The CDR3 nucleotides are TGCGCCAGCAGCGAGGGGGACAAAGATTCACCCCTCCACTTT. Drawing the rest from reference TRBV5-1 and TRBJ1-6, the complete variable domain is KAGVTQTPRYLIKTRGQQVTLSCSPISGHRSVSWYQQTPGQGLQFLFEYFSETQRNKGNFPGRFSGRQFSNSRSEMNVSTLELGDSALYLCASSEGDKDSPLHFGNGTRLTVT.

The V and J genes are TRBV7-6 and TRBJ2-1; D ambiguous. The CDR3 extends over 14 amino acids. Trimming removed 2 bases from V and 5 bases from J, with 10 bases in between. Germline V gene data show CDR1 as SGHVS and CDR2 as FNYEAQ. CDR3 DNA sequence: TGTGCCAGCAGCTTATACCTAGTGAACAATGAGCAGTTCTTC. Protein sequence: CASSLYLVNNEQFF. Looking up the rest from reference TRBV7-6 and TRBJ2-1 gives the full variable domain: GAGVSQSPRYKVTKRGQDVALRCDPISGHVSLYWYRQALGQGPEFLTYFNYEAQQDKSGLPNDRFSAERPEGSISTLTIQRTEQRDSAMYRCASSLYLVNNEQFFGPGTRLTVL.

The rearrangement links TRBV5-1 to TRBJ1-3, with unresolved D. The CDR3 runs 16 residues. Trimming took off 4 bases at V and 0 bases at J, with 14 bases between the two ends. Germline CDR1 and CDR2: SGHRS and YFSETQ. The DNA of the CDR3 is TGCGCCAGCAGCGCAGGAGGGCCGAACTCTGGAAACACCATATATTTT. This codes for CASSAGGPNSGNTIYF.

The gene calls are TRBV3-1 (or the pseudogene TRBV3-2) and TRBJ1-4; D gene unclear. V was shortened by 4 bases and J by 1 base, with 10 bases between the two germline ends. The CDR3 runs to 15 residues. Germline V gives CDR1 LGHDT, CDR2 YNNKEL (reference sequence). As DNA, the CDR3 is TGTGCCAGCAGCCGAACTAGGATAACTAATGAAAAACTGTTTTTT. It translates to CASSRTRITNEKLFF.

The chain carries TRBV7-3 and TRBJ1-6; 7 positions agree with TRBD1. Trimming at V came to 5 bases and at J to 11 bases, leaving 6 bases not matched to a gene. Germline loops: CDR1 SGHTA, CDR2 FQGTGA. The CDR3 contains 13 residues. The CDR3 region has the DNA TGTGCCAGCAGCCATGGGACAGAGGCACCCCTCCACTTT. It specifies CASSHGTEAPLHF.

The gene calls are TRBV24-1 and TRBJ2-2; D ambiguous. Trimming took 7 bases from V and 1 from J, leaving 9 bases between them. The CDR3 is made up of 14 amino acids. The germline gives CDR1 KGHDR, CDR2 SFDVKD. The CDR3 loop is CATSSTVNTGELFF. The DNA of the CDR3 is TGTGCCACCAGCTCCACAGTGAACACCGGGGAGCTGTTTTTT.

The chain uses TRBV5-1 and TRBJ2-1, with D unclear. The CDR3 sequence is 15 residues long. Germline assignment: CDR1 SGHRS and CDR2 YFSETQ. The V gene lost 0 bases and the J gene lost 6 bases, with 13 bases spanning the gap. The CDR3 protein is CASSLGGQARNEQFF. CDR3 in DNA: TGCGCCAGCAGCTTGGGTGGGCAGGCTCGCAATGAGCAGTTCTTC.

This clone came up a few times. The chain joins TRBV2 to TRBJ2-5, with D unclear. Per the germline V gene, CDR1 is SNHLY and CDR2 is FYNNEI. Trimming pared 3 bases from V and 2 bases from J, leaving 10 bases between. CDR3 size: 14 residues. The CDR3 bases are TGTGCCAGCAGTGACGGTTTTCAACAAGAGACCCAGTACTTC. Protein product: CASSDGFQQETQYF.

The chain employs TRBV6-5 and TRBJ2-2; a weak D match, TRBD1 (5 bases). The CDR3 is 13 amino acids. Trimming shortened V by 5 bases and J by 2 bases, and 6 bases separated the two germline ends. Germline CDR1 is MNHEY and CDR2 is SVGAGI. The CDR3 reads CASSTGNTGELFF. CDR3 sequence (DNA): TGTGCCAGCAGTACAGGCAACACCGGGGAGCTGTTTTTT.

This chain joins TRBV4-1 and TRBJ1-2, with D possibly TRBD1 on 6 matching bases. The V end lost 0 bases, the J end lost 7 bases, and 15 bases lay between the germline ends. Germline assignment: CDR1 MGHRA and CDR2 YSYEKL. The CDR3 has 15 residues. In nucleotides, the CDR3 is TGCGCCAGCAGCCAAGACGGGGGGGGCTTTGGTGGCTACACCTTC. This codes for CASSQDGGGFGGYTF.

CDR3 sequence reads: CASREGTGSNEKLFF. Written as DNA, the CDR3 is TGCGCCAGCAGGGAAGGGACAGGGTCTAATGAAAAACTGTTTTTT. V is TRBV5-1 and J is TRBJ1-4; 9 positions agree with TRBD1. The CDR3 has 15 amino acids. In germline, CDR1 is SGHRS, CDR2 YFSETQ. After removal of 5 bases from V and 3 bases from J, the junction contained 5 bases not matched to a gene.

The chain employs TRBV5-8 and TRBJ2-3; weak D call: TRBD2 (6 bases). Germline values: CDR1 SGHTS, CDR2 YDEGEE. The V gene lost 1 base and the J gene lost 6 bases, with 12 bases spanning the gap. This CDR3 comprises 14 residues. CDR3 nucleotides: TGTGCCAGCAGCTTGCCGGGACTCGGGGATACGCAGTATTTT. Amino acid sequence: CASSLPGLGDTQYF.

For the CDR3, the DNA is TGTGCCAGCACGACAGGGGTAGATGGCTACACCTTC. Translating it yields CASTTGVDGYTF. The V call is TRBV25-1, the J call TRBJ1-2; 8 bases are shared with TRBD1. The CDR3 has 12 residues. V dropped 7 bases and J dropped 6; count of bases not matched to a gene: 4. Germline CDR1 MGHDK, CDR2 SYGVNS.

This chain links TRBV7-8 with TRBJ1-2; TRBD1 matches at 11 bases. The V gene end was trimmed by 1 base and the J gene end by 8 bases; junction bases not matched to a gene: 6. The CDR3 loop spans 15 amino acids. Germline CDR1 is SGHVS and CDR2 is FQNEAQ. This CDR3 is CASSLEDRGLGGYTF. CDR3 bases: TGTGCCAGCAGCTTAGAGGACAGGGGGCTGGGGGGCTACACCTTC.

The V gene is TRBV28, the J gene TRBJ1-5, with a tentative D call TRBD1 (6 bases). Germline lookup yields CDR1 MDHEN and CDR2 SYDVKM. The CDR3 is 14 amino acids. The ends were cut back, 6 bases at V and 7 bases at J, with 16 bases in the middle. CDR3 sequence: CASRLTQGRQPQHF. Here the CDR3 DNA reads TGTGCCAGCAGACTGACACAGGGACGACAGCCCCAGCATTTT. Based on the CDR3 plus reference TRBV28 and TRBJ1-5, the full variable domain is DVKVTQSSRYLVKRTGEKVFLECVQDMDHENMFWYRQDPGLGLRLIYFSYDVKMKEKGDIPEGYSVSREKKERFSLILESASTNQTSMYLCASRLTQGRQPQHFGDGTRLSIL.

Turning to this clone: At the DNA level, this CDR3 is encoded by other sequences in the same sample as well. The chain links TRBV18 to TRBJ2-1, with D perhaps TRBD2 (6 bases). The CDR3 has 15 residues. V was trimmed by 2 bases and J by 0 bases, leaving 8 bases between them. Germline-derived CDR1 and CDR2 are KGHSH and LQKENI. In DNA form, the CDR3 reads TGTGCCAGCTCACCAGGTAGCGGCTCCTACAATGAGCAGTTCTTC. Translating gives CASSPGSGSYNEQFF.

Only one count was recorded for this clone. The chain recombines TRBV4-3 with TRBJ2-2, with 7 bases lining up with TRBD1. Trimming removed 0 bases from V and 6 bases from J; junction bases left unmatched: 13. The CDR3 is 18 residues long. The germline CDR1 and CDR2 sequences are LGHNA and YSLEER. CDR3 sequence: CASSQDLPTGRTAGELFF. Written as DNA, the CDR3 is TGCGCCAGCAGCCAAGATTTACCGACAGGGAGAACGGCCGGGGAGCTGTTTTTT.

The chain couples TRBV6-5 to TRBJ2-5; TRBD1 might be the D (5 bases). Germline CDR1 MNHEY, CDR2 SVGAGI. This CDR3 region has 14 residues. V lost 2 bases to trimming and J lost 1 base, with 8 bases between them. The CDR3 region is CASSYETAQETQYF. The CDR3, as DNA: TGTGCCAGCAGTTACGAGACAGCCCAAGAGACCCAGTACTTC.